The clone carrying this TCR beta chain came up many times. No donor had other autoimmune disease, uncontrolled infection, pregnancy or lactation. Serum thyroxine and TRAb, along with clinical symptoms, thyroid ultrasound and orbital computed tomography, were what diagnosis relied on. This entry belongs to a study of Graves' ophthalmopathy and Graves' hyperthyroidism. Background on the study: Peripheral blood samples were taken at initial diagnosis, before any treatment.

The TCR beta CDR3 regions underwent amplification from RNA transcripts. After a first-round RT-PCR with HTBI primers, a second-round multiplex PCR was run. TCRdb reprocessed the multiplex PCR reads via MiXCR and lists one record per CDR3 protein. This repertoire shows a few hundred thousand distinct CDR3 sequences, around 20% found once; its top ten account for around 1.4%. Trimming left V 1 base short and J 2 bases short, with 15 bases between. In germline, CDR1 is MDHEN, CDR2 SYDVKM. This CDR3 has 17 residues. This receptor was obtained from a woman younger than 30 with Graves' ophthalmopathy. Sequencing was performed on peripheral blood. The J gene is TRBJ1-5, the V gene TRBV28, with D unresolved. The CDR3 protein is CASSLSGRKRGNQPQHF. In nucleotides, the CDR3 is TGTGCCAGCAGTTTATCCGGACGAAAGAGAGGCAATCAGCCCCAGCATTTT.